Listed here are 15 T cell receptor beta chains from one sample, sequenced in a study of T cell responses to AZD1222 COVID-19 vaccine. Using immunoSEQ multiplex PCR, the repertoire was profiled, and TCRdb retains in-frame clones only, with some absent. The sample lists about 180,000 clones, 85% to 90% occurring once. This specimen consisted of peripheral blood, obtained 28 days after the second AZD1222 dose. The receptors were sampled from an adult who received the AZD1222 COVID-19 vaccine.

The rearrangement joins TRBV5-1 to TRBJ1-4; 9 bases agree with TRBD1. The germline V gene has CDR1 SGHRS and CDR2 YFSETQ. V shed 3 bases and J 3 bases; nucleotides not matched to a gene: 6. The CDR3 is 16 amino acids. The CDR3 reads CASSWGQGGPNEKLFF. The CDR3 nucleotides are TGCGCCAGCAGCTGGGGACAGGGAGGACCTAATGAAAAACTGTTTTTT.

This rearrangement joins TRBV28 to TRBJ1-1, with D perhaps TRBD1 (5 bases). Trimming removed 6 bases from V and 1 base from J, with 9 bases in between. Germline CDR1 MDHEN, CDR2 SYDVKM. The CDR3 contains 13 residues. CDR3 DNA sequence: TGTGCCAGCAGCCGGGACGGGAACACTGAAGCTTTCTTT. The encoded protein is CASSRDGNTEAFF. The entire variable domain, with the rest obtained from reference TRBV28 and TRBJ1-1, is as follows: DVKVTQSSRYLVKRTGEKVFLECVQDMDHENMFWYRQDPGLGLRLIYFSYDVKMKEKGDIPEGYSVSREKKERFSLILESASTNQTSMYLCASSRDGNTEAFFGQGTRLTVV.

This rearrangement joins TRBV28 to TRBJ2-7, with D maybe TRBD1 (6 bases). V was pared by 8 bases and J by 4 bases, with 15 bases between. This CDR3 contains 13 residues. CDR1 is MDHEN and CDR2 is SYDVKM in the germline V gene. In DNA, the CDR3 is TGTGCCAGCCGTAACTTCGGACAGTACGAGCAGTACTTC. This encodes CASRNFGQYEQYF.

V and J are TRBV7-6 and TRBJ2-2; TRBD1 matches at 8 bases. From germline, CDR1 is SGHVS and CDR2 FNYEAQ. The CDR3 has 15 amino acids. The V and J ends lost 4 bases and 4 bases, in that order; junction bases with no gene match: 5. CDR3 in DNA: TGTGCCAGCAGCTCGAACAGGGGGAGCACCGGGGAGCTGTTTTTT. It yields the protein CASSSNRGSTGELFF.

This chain links TRBV3-1 (or the pseudogene TRBV3-2) with TRBJ2-5; D remains ambiguous. Trimming removed 1 base from V and 5 bases from J, with 5 bases in between. The CDR3 is 12 residues long. Per germline, CDR1 LGHDT and CDR2 YNNKEL (reference sequence). The CDR3 nucleotides are TGTGCCAGCAGCCAAGCTGCCGAGACCCAGTACTTC. Protein product: CASSQAAETQYF.

This clone was seen only once. CDR3 in amino acids: CASSPRVGGQGTTDTQYF. The CDR3 DNA is TGTGCCAGCAGCCCTCGAGTAGGAGGACAGGGGACCACAGATACGCAGTATTTT. The chain uses TRBV5-4 and TRBJ2-3, with TRBD1 identical over 9 bases. Per germline, CDR1 SGHNT and CDR2 YYREEE (reference sequence). V lost 4 bases, J lost 2 bases, and 14 bases stayed unmatched. This CDR3 is 18 amino acids long.

The chain has TRBV24-1 and TRBJ2-1, with 7 nucleotides matching TRBD2. Losses at the gene ends were 5 bases for V and 8 bases for J; bases not matched to a gene: 11. Germline CDR1 is KGHDR and CDR2 is SFDVKD. The CDR3 extends over 15 amino acids. The chain's CDR3 is CATSVAAGVSHEQFF. The CDR3 DNA follows: TGTGCCACCAGTGTGGCCGCGGGAGTTTCCCATGAGCAGTTCTTC.

CDR3 nucleotide sequence: TGTGCCAGCAGCGTAGCTATAGGGTCAGTGGAGACCCAGTACTTC. It is translated as CASSVAIGSVETQYF. The chain links TRBV9 to TRBJ2-5; D not certain. CDR3 length: 15 amino acids. V gave up 0 bases and J gave up 5 bases, with 14 bases separating them. Germline CDR1 SGDLS, CDR2 YYNGEE.

The chain carries TRBV5-1 and TRBJ2-7, with 11 nucleotides matching TRBD1. The ends lost 4 bases at V and 6 bases at J; junction bases unmatched: 12. The length of the CDR3 is 16 residues. Germline CDR1 SGHRS, CDR2 YFSETQ. The CDR3 DNA sequence: TGCGCCAGCAGCCCTGGGACAGGGGGGGGGACTAGCGAGCAGTACTTC. This gives the protein CASSPGTGGGTSEQYF.

Remarks on this clone: This same CDR3 is encoded by further DNA sequences in the sample. The chain uses TRBV6-5 and TRBJ1-1; 7 bases are a match to TRBD1. CDR3 length equals 13 residues. The germline V gene has CDR1 MNHEY and CDR2 SVGAGI. V gave up 6 bases and J gave up 3 bases; unmatched junction bases: 4. This CDR3 reads CASSLTGDTEAFF. CDR3 coding DNA: TGTGCCAGCAGCCTTACAGGGGACACTGAAGCTTTCTTT.

This chain links TRBV7-2 with TRBJ2-7; D is perhaps TRBD2 (6 bases). V gave up 6 bases and J gave up 2 bases, with 14 bases separating them. Germline CDR1 is SGHTA and CDR2 is FQGNSA. This CDR3 region has 14 residues. The CDR3 protein is CASRGGPGAYEQYF. The CDR3 nucleotides are TGTGCCAGCAGAGGAGGGCCGGGGGCCTACGAGCAGTACTTC.

J is TRBJ2-4 and V is TRBV27, with a possible D match to TRBD1 (6 bases). Per germline, CDR1 MNHEY and CDR2 SMNVEV (reference sequence). The CDR3 runs to 17 residues. V was cut by 4 bases and J by 4 bases, with 20 bases left in between. The CDR3 DNA reads as TGTGCCAGCAGTTCCTCAGGAAGGGGGTCCCTTAAAAACATTCAGTACTTC. Its translation is CASSSSGRGSLKNIQYF.

The chain is built from TRBV30 and TRBJ1-4; unclear D gene. Germline-derived CDR1 and CDR2 are GTSNPN and SVGIG (reference sequence). The germline V and J ends were trimmed by 4 bases and 8 bases, with 8 bases remaining between them. The CDR3 totals 11 residues. CDR3: CAWNEEEKLFF. The DNA for the CDR3 is TGTGCCTGGAATGAAGAGGAAAAACTGTTTTTT.

This rearrangement joins TRBV3-1 (or the pseudogene TRBV3-2) to TRBJ2-1; TRBD1 matches at 8 bases. The CDR3 sequence is 17 residues long. Trimming at V came to 0 bases and at J to 5 bases, leaving 9 bases not matched to a gene. CDR1 and CDR2 from the germline V gene are LGHDT and YNNKEL (reference sequence). The CDR3 DNA reads TGTGCCAGCAGCCAAGATAAATGGACAGGGTTTGACAATGAGCAGTTCTTC. This encodes CASSQDKWTGFDNEQFF.

The rearrangement uses TRBV21-1 and TRBJ1-1. TRBV21-1 corresponds to a pseudogene. The CDR3 has 13 amino acids. The CDR3 loop reads CASPPGCYTEAFF. The DNA for the CDR3 is TGTGCCAGCCCTCCGGGGTGTTACACTGAAGCTTTCTTT.